This T cell receptor beta chain was captured by sequencing in a study of blood T cells in healthy people across ages. Study-level results: In long-lived donors, naive CD4+ cell counts and diversity exceeded those of aged donors.

There are a few counts of this clonotype. The antigen is undetermined. This CDR3 region has 14 residues. The germline V gene encodes CDR1 WNHNN and CDR2 SYGVQD (reference sequence). V dropped 0 bases and J dropped 7 bases, with 10 bases sitting between them. PCR was performed a second time for about 6 to 12 cycles using a sample-barcoded 5' primer and a J-beta primer mix. TCRdb used MiXCR to reprocess the 5' RACE reads, holding one entry per CDR3 protein. Of some 750,000 distinct CDR3 sequences listed, 20% to 25% are singletons. The sequenced material came from blood. The rearrangement links TRBV10-1 to TRBJ2-1; no clear D gene. The sequence was obtained from a man aged 65 to 79 in good health. CDR3 sequence reads: CASSESNLGNEQFF. CDR3 DNA sequence: TGCGCCAGCAGTGAGTCTAACCTTGGGAATGAGCAGTTCTTC.